A single sample gave rise to the 19 T cell receptor beta chains below, sequenced in a study of identical twins (dated by TCRdb to the mid-2010s). Receptors were amplified or captured by 5' RACE. The sequencer was an Illumina HiSeq 2000. TCRdb trimmed the raw reads at Q25, called clones with MiXCR and kept productive beta chains. Every entry covers one CDR3 protein and lists the most common genes and DNA from its rows. The sample contains 650,000 to 800,000 distinct CDR3 sequences, around 8.3% of them found a single time. Approximately 0.96% of the sample goes to the ten largest clones. These data were also filed under a second study, of yellow fever vaccine responses in identical twins.

Sequencing was carried out using PBMCs. The receptors were gathered from a woman between 18 and 29 years old in good health.

This clonotype came up a few times. This sequence joins TRBV7-2 and TRBJ1-5, with no clear D. Trimming stripped 2 bases from V and 5 bases from J, with 7 bases between. The CDR3 has 13 residues. Germline V gene data show CDR1 as SGHTA and CDR2 as FQGNSA. This chain's CDR3 is CASSLIGDQPQHF. The CDR3 DNA reads TGTGCCAGCAGCTTAATCGGCGATCAGCCCCAGCATTTT.

A few counts support this clonotype. The chain links TRBV29-1 to TRBJ1-2, with D hard to call. The germline V and J ends were trimmed by 6 bases and 4 bases, with 9 bases remaining between them. This CDR3 spans 11 amino acids. Looked up from germline, CDR1 is SQVTM and CDR2 is ANQGSEA. CDR3 DNA: TGCAGCGTCAGGACGGCCTATGGCTACACCTTC. Protein sequence: CSVRTAYGYTF.

This chain links TRBV9 with TRBJ2-2; a possible D gene is TRBD1 (6 bases). Per germline, CDR1 SGDLS and CDR2 YYNGEE. V lost 3 bases and J 2 bases, leaving 11 bases between the germline ends. The CDR3 is 15 residues long. The CDR3 DNA reads as TGTGCCAGCAGCGAAGACAGGAGTAACACCGGGGAGCTGTTTTTT. Protein: CASSEDRSNTGELFF. Filled out from reference TRBV9 and TRBJ2-2, the complete variable domain reads DSGVTQTPKHLITATGQRVTLRCSPRSGDLSVYWYQQSLDQGLQFLIQYYNGEERAKGNILERFSAQQFPDLHSELNLSSLELGDSALYFCASSEDRSNTGELFFGEGSRLTVL.

This clonotype was seen a few times. The chain employs TRBV7-2 and TRBJ2-7; D is uncertain. There are 14 residues in the CDR3. Looked up from germline, CDR1 is SGHTA and CDR2 is FQGNSA. Trimming took off 5 bases at V and 9 bases at J, with 20 bases between the two ends. The CDR3 loop is CASSLPPPWPTQYF. Written as DNA, the CDR3 is TGTGCCAGCAGCCTACCACCCCCCTGGCCTACGCAGTACTTC.

This clonotype was counted at least ten times. The chain employs TRBV2 and TRBJ2-2, with 10 bases identical to TRBD1. V lost 3 bases to trimming and J lost 6 bases; unmatched junction nucleotides: 1. CDR1 is SNHLY and CDR2 is FYNNEI in the germline V gene. This CDR3 spans 14 amino acids. The CDR3 DNA reads TGTGCCAGCAGTGAGACAGGGGGCTCCGGGGAGCTGTTTTTT. Translating it yields CASSETGGSGELFF.

There are many counts of this clonotype. The rearrangement uses TRBV27 and TRBJ2-2; a weak D match, TRBD2 (5 bases). The CDR3 totals 16 residues. The V gene's germline CDR1 is MNHEY and CDR2 SMNVEV (reference sequence). V was shortened by 5 bases and J by 0 bases, with 13 bases between the two germline ends. The CDR3 region has the DNA TGTGCCAGCAGTCCATCCGGGGATACGAACACCGGGGAGCTGTTTTTT. This translates into CASSPSGDTNTGELFF.

CDR3 loop: CSARLPSGSYNEQFF. The CDR3, as DNA: TGCAGTGCTAGACTTCCTAGCGGGAGTTACAATGAGCAGTTCTTC. This rearrangement joins TRBV20-1 to TRBJ2-1, with 10 nucleotides matching TRBD2. The V segment lost 2 bases and the J segment 4 bases; nucleotides outside the gene matches: 5. This CDR3 region has 15 residues. Germline assignment: CDR1 DFQATT and CDR2 SNEGSKA (reference sequence).

The rearrangement joins TRBV2 to TRBJ2-7, with 12 bases lining up with TRBD1. J gave up 4 bases and V 5 bases, and 6 bases lay outside the gene matches. The CDR3 totals 15 residues. Germline V gives CDR1 SNHLY, CDR2 FYNNEI. The CDR3 spells CASSNPGQGAYEQYF. CDR3 coding DNA: TGTGCCAGCAGTAACCCGGGACAGGGGGCGTACGAGCAGTACTTC.

The CDR3 spells CASSPTEHSYNEQFF. The CDR3 bases are TGTGCCAGCAGCCCCACAGAACACAGTTACAATGAGCAGTTCTTC. V is TRBV7-2 and J is TRBJ2-1; no reliable D call. CDR1 is SGHTA, CDR2 FQGNSA, per germline. This CDR3 is built from 15 residues. The ends were cut back, 5 bases at V and 4 bases at J, with 15 bases in the middle.

This clonotype was seen a handful of times. The chain combines TRBV5-6 with TRBJ2-7; 12 bases match TRBD2. The CDR3 is 17 residues long. The J segment lost 7 bases and the V segment lost 0 bases, leaving 11 bases of the junction unmatched. Germline CDR1 and CDR2: SGHDT and YYEEEE. Here the CDR3 reads CASSLVLAGGQAGEQYF. The CDR3, as DNA: TGTGCCAGCAGCTTGGTTCTAGCGGGAGGGCAGGCGGGAGAGCAGTACTTC. Supplemented by reference TRBV5-6 and TRBJ2-7, the full variable domain reads DAGVTQSPTHLIKTRGQQVTLRCSPKSGHDTVSWYQQALGQGPQFIFQYYEEEERQRGNFPDRFSGHQFPNYSSELNVNALLLGDSALYLCASSLVLAGGQAGEQYFGPGTRLTVT.

The chain combines TRBV5-1 with TRBJ1-6, with a weak D call TRBD1 (5 bases). The germline CDR1 and CDR2 sequences are SGHRS and YFSETQ. V lost 6 bases to trimming and J lost 7 bases, with 14 bases between them. This CDR3 spans 14 amino acids. In DNA, the CDR3 is TGCGCCAGCACCCAGGAAGCAGGGAATTCACCCCTCCACTTT. This translates into CASTQEAGNSPLHF. The variable domain in full, with the rest retrieved from reference TRBV5-1 and TRBJ1-6, is KAGVTQTPRYLIKTRGQQVTLSCSPISGHRSVSWYQQTPGQGLQFLFEYFSETQRNKGNFPGRFSGRQFSNSRSEMNVSTLELGDSALYLCASTQEAGNSPLHFGNGTRLTVT.

This clonotype was observed a few times. This chain uses TRBV28 with TRBJ2-3, with 7 bases fitting TRBD1. Germline trimming cut 3 bases from V and 5 bases from J; bases unmatched to any gene: 5. Germline V gene sequence: CDR1 MDHEN, CDR2 SYDVKM. This CDR3 contains 14 residues. CDR3 in amino acids: CASSFEGARDTQYF. The CDR3 nucleotides are TGTGCCAGCAGTTTCGAGGGGGCTAGAGATACGCAGTATTTT.

The chain has TRBV7-9 and TRBJ2-5; D uncertain. The V gene lost 5 bases and the J gene lost 1 base, with 8 bases spanning the gap. In germline, CDR1 is SEHNR, CDR2 FQNEAQ (reference sequence). CDR3 length: 13 residues. The CDR3 loop is CASSPPVQETQYF. DNA of the CDR3: TGTGCCAGCAGCCCTCCCGTCCAAGAGACCCAGTACTTC.

The chain is built from TRBV7-8 and TRBJ2-7; D might be TRBD1 (6 bases). V lost 1 base, J lost 2 bases, and 15 bases lay in between. The CDR3 extends over 16 amino acids. Germline V gene data show CDR1 as SGHVS and CDR2 as FQNEAQ. The CDR3 here is CASSLVQGPLAYEQYF. The DNA of the CDR3 is TGTGCCAGCAGCTTAGTGCAGGGGCCCTTGGCCTACGAGCAGTACTTC.

This clonotype was seen a few times. The chain has TRBV29-1 and TRBJ2-7; no reliable D call. The V gene's germline CDR1 is SQVTM and CDR2 ANQGSEA. The V and J ends lost 1 base and 5 bases respectively, with 9 bases between them. The CDR3 has 12 residues. The CDR3 here is CSVEGLWDEQYF. The CDR3, as DNA: TGCAGCGTTGAAGGTTTATGGGACGAGCAGTACTTC.

The CDR3 reads CASSADSFLYGYTF. The CDR3 DNA follows: TGTGCCAGCAGCGCAGACAGCTTCCTCTATGGCTACACCTTC. The chain couples TRBV7-8 to TRBJ1-2, with D possibly being TRBD1 (5 bases). This CDR3 has 14 amino acids. Trimming cost V 5 bases and J 4 bases, with 14 bases left between them. Germline V gene sequence: CDR1 SGHVS, CDR2 FQNEAQ.

This clonotype was counted ten times or more. J is TRBJ1-1 and V is TRBV20-1, with D tentatively TRBD1 (6 bases). This CDR3 is 13 amino acids long. Germline V gene lookup returns CDR1 DFQATT and CDR2 SNEGSKA (reference sequence). V shed 3 bases and J shed 4 bases, with 12 bases lying between them. In DNA form, the CDR3 reads TGCAGTGCTAGTGCGTGGGGGGCCACTGAAGCTTTCTTT. The encoded protein is CSASAWGATEAFF.

This clonotype was seen a handful of times. The chain joins TRBV13 to TRBJ2-7; D perhaps matches TRBD2 (6 bases). V was clipped by 3 bases and J by 4 bases, with 13 bases between them. Germline V gives CDR1 PRHDT, CDR2 FYEKMQ (reference sequence). The CDR3 totals 14 residues. The CDR3 loop is CASSFGSKLYEQYF. In DNA, the CDR3 is TGTGCCAGCAGCTTCGGGAGTAAACTTTACGAGCAGTACTTC.

This clonotype has only a few counts. This chain links TRBV3-1 with TRBJ2-5; 9 nucleotides line up with TRBD1. The J segment lost 4 bases and the V segment lost 1 base, leaving 19 bases of the junction unmatched. Germline V gene data show CDR1 as LGHDT and CDR2 as YNNKEL (reference sequence). The CDR3 consists of 20 residues. The CDR3 nucleotides are TGTGCCAGCAGCCAAGTTTTGCCGGGACAGGGTCCATCAAGCTTAGAGACCCAGTACTTC. The encoded protein is CASSQVLPGQGPSSLETQYF.